One sample yielded the 19 T cell receptor beta chains listed below, sequenced in a study of post-analysis software for immune sequencing data. The library was made from cDNA and included unique molecular identifiers. TCRdb used MiXCR to reprocess the PCR reads, holding one entry per CDR3 protein. Of about 760,000 distinct CDR3 sequences listed, 30% were seen once; the top ten hold more than 0.45%. Findings and limits, study-wide: Controls had lower frequencies than patients of a few TRBV segments, which included TRBV5-6, TRBV5-1 and TRBV20-1.

Their target antigens are unknown. The specimen sequenced was blood. The receptors were sampled from a girl between 5 and 17 years old with multiple sclerosis.

This clonotype was seen a handful of times. V usage is TRBV20-1 and J usage is TRBJ1-4, with 8 positions matching TRBD1. The CDR3 runs to 14 residues. The ends lost 3 bases at V and 7 bases at J; junction bases unmatched: 7. CDR1 and CDR2 from the germline V gene are DFQATT and SNEGSKA (reference sequence). The CDR3 DNA follows: TGCAGTGCTAGGGGGGCAGGGGGCGTTGAAAAACTGTTTTTT. Translating it yields CSARGAGGVEKLFF.

This chain links TRBV6-5 with TRBJ2-1; 7 positions match TRBD1. V was clipped by 2 bases and J by 9 bases; unmatched bases: 10. The germline V gene encodes CDR1 MNHEY and CDR2 SVGAGI. The CDR3 runs to 15 residues. CDR3 in DNA: TGTGCCAGCAGTTACGGCCCTAAGGGGGCCTTTGAGCAGTTCTTC. Translation: CASSYGPKGAFEQFF.

This clonotype was detected a few times. The chain recombines TRBV27 with TRBJ1-2, with D tentatively TRBD1 (6 bases). Deletions cut 5 bases from V and 8 bases from J, with 27 bases between. Germline V gene sequence: CDR1 MNHEY, CDR2 SMNVEV (reference sequence). This CDR3 spans 17 amino acids. This CDR3 is CASSPLGELGGQGGYTF. CDR3 coding DNA: TGTGCCAGCAGTCCCCTCGGGGAATTGGGGGGGCAGGGAGGCTACACCTTC.

V gene TRBV13 combines with J gene TRBJ2-5; D remains ambiguous. The V end lost 0 bases, the J end lost 3 bases, and 8 bases lay between the germline ends. CDR3 size: 14 residues. Germline CDR1 and CDR2: PRHDT and FYEKMQ (reference sequence). CDR3 bases: TGTGCCAGCAGCTTAGGGGCCGGAGAAGAGACCCAGTACTTC. Protein: CASSLGAGEETQYF. Variable domain in full (rest from reference TRBV13 and TRBJ2-5): AAGVIQSPRHLIKEKRETATLKCYPIPRHDTVYWYQQGPGQDPQFLISFYEKMQSDKGSIPDRFSAQQFSDYHSELNMSSLELGDSALYFCASSLGAGEETQYFGPGTRLLVL.

There are a few counts of this clonotype. The rearrangement uses TRBV6-5 and TRBJ2-5; either TRBD1 or TRBD2 may supply D (5 bases each). V gave up 6 bases and J gave up 5 bases, with 10 bases separating them. Looked up from germline, CDR1 is MNHEY and CDR2 is SVGAGI. The CDR3 spans 12 residues. The CDR3 nucleotides are TGTGCCAGCAGCCGCTGGGGGGAGACCCAGTACTTC. It translates to CASSRWGETQYF.

This clonotype appeared many times. The rearrangement joins TRBV7-2 to TRBJ2-7; D gene ambiguous. Germline CDR1 and CDR2: SGHTA and FQGNSA. The V gene lost 1 base and the J gene lost 6 bases, with 7 bases spanning the gap. The CDR3 length is 12 residues. CDR3 residues: CASSLGPGEQYF. In nucleotides, the CDR3 is TGTGCCAGCAGCTTAGGTCCCGGCGAGCAGTACTTC.

The rearrangement links TRBV7-2 to TRBJ2-3; TRBD1 matches 8 bases. CDR3 length: 15 residues. CDR1 and CDR2 from the germline V gene are SGHTA and FQGNSA. V was pared by 2 bases and J by 4 bases, with 5 bases of the junction left unmatched. The CDR3 here is CASSLSWDRSDTQYF. CDR3 nucleotides: TGTGCCAGCAGCTTATCTTGGGACAGGTCAGATACGCAGTATTTT.

The chain carries TRBV6-6 and TRBJ1-2, with TRBD1 matching over 7 bases. This CDR3 contains 15 residues. Per the germline V gene, CDR1 is MNHNY and CDR2 is SVGAGI (reference sequence). After removal of 0 bases from V and 2 bases from J, the junction contained 3 bases not matched to a gene. CDR3 loop: CASSYSRDRNYGYTF. The CDR3 DNA follows: TGTGCCAGCAGTTACTCGAGGGACAGAAACTATGGCTACACCTTC.

This chain joins TRBV20-1 and TRBJ2-7; 13 nucleotides match TRBD2. The CDR3 is 16 amino acids. Trimming took 5 bases from V and 0 from J; bases not matched to a gene: 7. The germline gives CDR1 DFQATT, CDR2 SNEGSKA (reference sequence). This chain's CDR3 is CSAYGTSGTSSYEQYF. Written as DNA, the CDR3 is TGCAGTGCTTACGGGACTAGCGGGACCAGCTCCTACGAGCAGTACTTC.

This clonotype has only a few counts. The CDR3 loop is CASTFAGGQRYSGANVLTF. DNA for the CDR3: TGTGCCAGCACCTTCGCGGGGGGACAGCGCTACTCTGGGGCCAACGTCCTGACTTTC. This chain uses TRBV7-2 with TRBJ2-6; perhaps TRBD2 as D (8 bases). CDR3 length: 19 amino acids. V was cut by 7 bases and J by 0 bases, with 22 bases left in between. CDR1 is SGHTA, CDR2 FQGNSA, per germline.

The chain has TRBV7-9 and TRBJ2-5, with D possibly being TRBD2 (6 bases). V shed 4 bases and J shed 5 bases, with 17 bases lying between them. Germline V gene data show CDR1 as SEHNR and CDR2 as FQNEAQ (reference sequence). CDR3 size: 15 residues. The CDR3 nucleotides are TGTGCCAGCAGCTACGGGACTCTGGAACTGGAGACCCAGTACTTC. Protein product: CASSYGTLELETQYF. Filled out from reference TRBV7-9 and TRBJ2-5, the complete variable domain reads DTGVSQNPRHKITKRGQNVTFRCDPISEHNRLYWYRQTLGQGPEFLTYFQNEAQLEKSRLLSDRFSAERPKGSFSTLEIQRTEQGDSAMYLCASSYGTLELETQYFGPGTRLLVL.

This clonotype was observed a few times. J is TRBJ2-1 and V is TRBV20-1, with D hard to call. CDR3 length equals 11 residues. Looked up from germline, CDR1 is DFQATT and CDR2 is SNEGSKA (reference sequence). Trimming removed 4 bases at V and 3 bases at J, with 4 bases between. CDR3 in DNA: TGCAGTGCTAAAGACTACAATGAGCAGTTCTTC. Its translation: CSAKDYNEQFF.

This clonotype has only a few counts. This sequence joins TRBV6-1 and TRBJ2-7; 11 bases line up with TRBD2. The CDR3 loop spans 16 amino acids. Germline V lookup: CDR1 MNHNS, CDR2 SASEGT. Unmatched junction bases numbered 10, after V lost 5 bases and J lost 4 bases. The CDR3 region has the DNA TGTGCCAGCAGTTCAACTAGCGGGAGAACCCTTTACGAGCAGTACTTC. Its protein product is CASSSTSGRTLYEQYF.

The genes are TRBV4-1 and TRBJ1-5; tentatively, D is TRBD1 (5 bases). In germline, CDR1 is MGHRA, CDR2 YSYEKL. This CDR3 has 17 amino acids. V was clipped by 0 bases and J by 1 base, with 13 bases between them. The CDR3 DNA is TGCGCCAGCAGCCAAGAGGCAGGGCCCTTAAGCAATCAGCCCCAGCATTTT. It yields the protein CASSQEAGPLSNQPQHF.

CDR3: CASLSRQALNTEAFF. CDR3 coding DNA: TGTGCCAGCCTATCGAGACAGGCTCTCAACACTGAAGCTTTCTTT. This rearrangement joins TRBV2 to TRBJ1-1; tentative D call: TRBD1 (6 bases). The CDR3 sequence is 15 residues long. Germline V lookup: CDR1 SNHLY, CDR2 FYNNEI. V lost 8 bases and J 2 bases, leaving 18 bases between the germline ends.

Comments on this clonotype: One end of the junction varies from germline; a read error may be responsible. The chain carries TRBV20-1 and TRBJ2-3; D uncertain. The CDR3 has 14 amino acids. CDR1 DFQATT and CDR2 SNEGSKA come from the germline V gene (reference sequence). In nucleotides, the CDR3 is TGCAGTGCTAGGGGCATACCTCTCACAGATACGCAGTGTTTT. It translates to CSARGIPLTDTQCF.

In DNA form, the CDR3 reads TGTGCCAGCAGTCGGACAGGGGGTAACGAGCAGTACTTC. This translates into CASSRTGGNEQYF. This rearrangement joins TRBV3-1 to TRBJ2-7, with TRBD1 matching over 10 bases. The germline V gene has CDR1 LGHDT and CDR2 YNNKEL (reference sequence). The CDR3 is made up of 13 amino acids. V was pared by 6 bases and J by 5 bases, with 4 bases of the junction left unmatched.

This clonotype was recorded a few times. V gene TRBV7-2 combines with J gene TRBJ2-3; no definite D call. This CDR3 is 15 amino acids long. The germline V and J ends were trimmed by 1 base and 8 bases, with 16 bases remaining between them. Looked up from germline, CDR1 is SGHTA and CDR2 is FQGNSA. As DNA, the CDR3 is TGTGCCAGCAGCTTAGGCCCCTCTATAGTGTTTACGCAGTATTTT. This codes for CASSLGPSIVFTQYF.

This clonotype was seen more than once but under ten times. The junction does not match germline at one end; this may be a read error. The chain carries TRBV18 and TRBJ2-7; 8 nucleotides align to TRBD1. Germline assignment: CDR1 KGHSH and CDR2 LQKENI. The CDR3 sequence is 15 residues long. The CDR3 nucleotides read TGTGCCAGCTCACCAGAGGACAGGGCCGGCTACAAGCAGTACTTC. It translates to CASSPEDRAGYKQYF.